One sample yielded the 14 T cell receptor beta chains listed below, sequenced in a study of metastatic and nonmetastatic thyroid tumors. No patient had received any treatment before thyroid surgery. TCRdb reanalyzed the PCR reads with MiXCR. This sample has some 13,000 clones, with less than 15% found just once. Material: blood. Source of these receptors: a female donor with papillary thyroid cancer or a benign thyroid nodule (not recorded which). Some clones in this sample may be carry-over from other donors' samples.

Judged by abundance, this clone is medium-sized (0.01 to 0.1%). This chain uses TRBV6-1 with TRBJ2-5, with 7 positions matching TRBD2. The CDR3 extends over 14 amino acids. CDR1 and CDR2 (germline): MNHNS, SASEGT. J lost 5 bases, V lost 0 bases, and 3 bases had no gene match. The CDR3 reads CASSEAGGGETQYF. CDR3 sequence (DNA): TGTGCCAGCAGTGAAGCGGGGGGAGGGGAGACCCAGTACTTC.

This clone was observed a few times. Since a much larger clone is just one base distant, this may be a read error. CDR3 nucleotides: TGCAGTGCTACCAACAGGGGAAAAGGCACAGATACGCAGTGTTTT. It yields the protein CSATNRGKGTDTQCF. This rearrangement joins TRBV20-1 to TRBJ2-3; TRBD1 matches at 7 bases. The CDR3 consists of 15 residues. In germline, CDR1 is DFQATT, CDR2 SNEGSKA (reference sequence).

This chain connects TRBV10-3 to TRBJ1-1, with 8 bases matching TRBD1. The germline CDR1 and CDR2 sequences are ENHRY and SYGVKD. The CDR3 has 13 residues. V lost 7 bases and J lost 1; bases outside the gene matches: 2. CDR3 residues: CAITGGWNTEAFF. The CDR3 nucleotides are TGTGCCATCACAGGGGGCTGGAACACTGAAGCTTTCTTT.

Many counts were recorded for this clone. This chain joins TRBV3-1 and TRBJ2-5; no definite D call. CDR3 length equals 12 residues. V lost 1 base and J lost 5, with 5 bases in between. Germline assignment: CDR1 LGHDT and CDR2 YNNKEL (reference sequence). CDR3 nucleotide sequence: TGTGCCAGCAGCCAAGTAAGGGAGACCCAGTACTTC. It is translated as CASSQVRETQYF.

This clone has a count of ten or more. The gene calls are TRBV7-9 and TRBJ2-6; 8 positions agree with TRBD1. V was pared by 6 bases and J by 2 bases, with 12 bases of the junction left unmatched. The length of the CDR3 is 18 residues. Germline CDR1 and CDR2: SEHNR and FQNEAQ (reference sequence). In DNA, the CDR3 is TGTGCCAGCAGACAAGGACAGGGAGCGGTAGCTGGGGCCAACGTCCTGACTTTC. Translated, it gives CASRQGQGAVAGANVLTF. Drawing the rest from reference TRBV7-9 and TRBJ2-6, the complete variable domain is DTGVSQNPRHKITKRGQNVTFRCDPISEHNRLYWYRQTLGQGPEFLTYFQNEAQLEKSRLLSDRFSAERPKGSFSTLEIQRTEQGDSAMYLCASRQGQGAVAGANVLTFGAGSRLTVL.

This clone was observed a handful of times. The CDR3 sequence: CASSKLGAGEQFF. The CDR3 bases are TGTGCCAGCAGTAAACTAGGCGCGGGTGAGCAGTTCTTC. The chain is built from TRBV6-1 and TRBJ2-1, with D tentatively TRBD2 (5 bases). This CDR3 is 13 amino acids long. Trimming took 5 bases from V and 9 from J, leaving 14 bases between them. The germline V gene has CDR1 MNHNS and CDR2 SASEGT.

This clone was seen a few times. V usage is TRBV5-4 and J usage is TRBJ2-7, with 11 positions matching TRBD2. Germline CDR1 reads SGHNT; CDR2 reads YYREEE (reference sequence). After removal of 4 bases from V and 4 bases from J, the junction contained 10 bases not matched to a gene. CDR3 length: 16 residues. In DNA form, the CDR3 reads TGTGCCAGCAGCCGTCACCCAACTAGCGGGAGATACGAGCAGTACTTC. Translation gives CASSRHPTSGRYEQYF.

At least ten counts were recorded for this clone. The same CDR3 is also encoded by other DNA sequences in this sample. The V and J genes are TRBV20-1 and TRBJ2-7; TRBD2 matches 11 bases. Germline V gene data show CDR1 as DFQATT and CDR2 as SNEGSKA (reference sequence). The CDR3 is 14 residues long. J gave up 4 bases and V 3 bases, and 5 bases lay outside the gene matches. The CDR3 loop reads CSASALAGGYEQYF. The CDR3 DNA reads TGCAGTGCTAGCGCGCTAGCGGGGGGTTACGAGCAGTACTTC.

This clone was counted a few times. The chain combines TRBV24-1 with TRBJ2-1, with a weak D call TRBD1 (6 bases). This CDR3 spans 14 amino acids. V shed 3 bases and J shed 7 bases, with 12 bases lying between them. Germline loops: CDR1 KGHDR, CDR2 SFDVKD. CDR3 nucleotides: TGTGCCACCAGTGATCCGGGACAAGCTAATGAGCAGTTCTTC. Protein sequence: CATSDPGQANEQFF.

This clone was observed many times. The chain combines TRBV18 with TRBJ2-7; TRBD1 matches 8 bases. The length of the CDR3 is 14 residues. Unmatched junction bases numbered 2, after V lost 3 bases and J lost 1 base. CDR1 is KGHSH and CDR2 is LQKENI in the germline V gene. The CDR3 DNA is TGTGCCAGCTCACCGAGACAGGGGTCCTACGAGCAGTACTTC. Amino acid sequence: CASSPRQGSYEQYF.

This clone appeared many times. Just one base apart from a much larger clone, this may be a read error. The V call is TRBV5-1, the J call TRBJ2-6, with 8 bases that match TRBD1. This CDR3 is built from 17 residues. Germline CDR1 and CDR2: SGHRS and YFSETQ. V lost 2 bases to trimming and J lost 2 bases; unmatched junction nucleotides: 6. The CDR3 DNA sequence: TGCGCCAGCAGCTTACAGGCAGGGGGCCCTGGGGCCAACGTCCTGACTTTC. Its translation: CASSLQAGGPGANVLTF.

This clone is termed medium-sized (0.01 to 0.1%). The chain carries TRBV6-1 and TRBJ1-3; D call uncertain. The V gene's germline CDR1 is MNHNS and CDR2 SASEGT. The V and J ends lost 5 bases and 2 bases respectively, with 16 bases between them. The CDR3 extends over 16 amino acids. Here the CDR3 DNA reads TGTGCCAGCAGTCAGCTGGTCCAGGTGGCTGGAAACACCATATATTTT. Translated, it gives CASSQLVQVAGNTIYF.

This clone has a count of ten or more. The rearrangement uses TRBV10-3 and TRBJ1-1; D remains unclear. The CDR3 covers 15 residues. CDR1 and CDR2 from the germline V gene are ENHRY and SYGVKD. V gave up 5 bases and J gave up 0 bases, with 13 bases separating them. DNA for the CDR3: TGTGCCATCAGTCCCTCCGGACGGCTGAACACTGAAGCTTTCTTT. Translation: CAISPSGRLNTEAFF.

This clone has at least ten counts. The CDR3 reads CASNIKLGYTDTQYF. The CDR3 nucleotides are TGTGCCAGCAACATTAAACTAGGGTACACAGATACGCAGTATTTT. The chain has TRBV13 and TRBJ2-3; a weak D match, TRBD2 (5 bases). The CDR3 sequence is 15 residues long. Germline lookup yields CDR1 PRHDT and CDR2 FYEKMQ (reference sequence). V shed 7 bases and J shed 2 bases, with 16 bases lying between them. The whole variable domain, remainder taken from reference TRBV13 and TRBJ2-3, is AAGVIQSPRHLIKEKRETATLKCYPIPRHDTVYWYQQGPGQDPQFLISFYEKMQSDKGSIPDRFSAQQFSDYHSELNMSSLELGDSALYFCASNIKLGYTDTQYFGPGTRLTVL.